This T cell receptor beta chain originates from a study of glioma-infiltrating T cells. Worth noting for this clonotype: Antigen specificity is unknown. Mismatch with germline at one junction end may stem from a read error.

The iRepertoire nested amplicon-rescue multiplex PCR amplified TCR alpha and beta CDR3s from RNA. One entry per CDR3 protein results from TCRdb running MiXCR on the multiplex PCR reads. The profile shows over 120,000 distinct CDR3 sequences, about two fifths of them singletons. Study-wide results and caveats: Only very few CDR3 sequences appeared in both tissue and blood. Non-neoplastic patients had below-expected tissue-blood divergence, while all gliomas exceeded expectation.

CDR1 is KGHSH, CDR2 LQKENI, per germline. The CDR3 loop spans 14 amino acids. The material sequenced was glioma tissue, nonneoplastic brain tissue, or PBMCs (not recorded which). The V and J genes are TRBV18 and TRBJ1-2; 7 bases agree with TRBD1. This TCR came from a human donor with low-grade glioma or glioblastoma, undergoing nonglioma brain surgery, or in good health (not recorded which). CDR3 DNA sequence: TGTGCCAGCTCACAGGACAGGTCTAACTATTGCTACACCTTC. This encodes CASSQDRSNYCYTF.